Shown below are 9 T cell receptor beta chains from a single sample sequenced in a study of blood T cell repertoires in COVID-19. Data came from immunoSEQ multiplex PCR; TCRdb stores just in-frame clones and leaves some out. Of under 300,000 clones listed, 85% are singletons. Input material: peripheral blood. The source is a woman aged 60-75 years with active or convalescent COVID-19.

The chain is built from TRBV11-3 and TRBJ2-1, with TRBD1 as a possible D gene (5 bases). The CDR3 covers 16 residues. Between the trimmed V and J ends, which lost 1 base and 2 bases, there was a span of 12 bases. Germline CDR1 and CDR2: SGHNT and YENEEA. CDR3 in amino acids: CASSLGGTGPYNEQFF. CDR3 nucleotides: TGTGCCAGCAGCTTAGGGGGAACAGGCCCCTACAATGAGCAGTTCTTC. The full variable domain, in which reference TRBV11-3 and TRBJ2-1 provide the parts outside the CDR3, is EAGVVQSPRYKIIEKKQPVAFWCNPISGHNTLYWYLQNLGQGPELLIRYENEEAVDDSQLPKDRFSAERLKGVDSTLKIQPAELGDSAVYLCASSLGGTGPYNEQFFGPGTRLTVL.

This sequence joins TRBV5-1 and TRBJ2-3; 10 nucleotides line up with TRBD2. There are 16 residues in the CDR3. After removal of 3 bases from V and 2 bases from J, the junction contained 6 bases not matched to a gene. Germline V lookup: CDR1 SGHRS, CDR2 YFSETQ. CDR3 in DNA: TGCGCCAGCAGCTCCGGGACTAGCGATTTCACAGATACGCAGTATTTT. This encodes CASSSGTSDFTDTQYF.

The chain links TRBV11-3 to TRBJ1-3, with D perhaps TRBD1 (5 bases). CDR1 is SGHNT, CDR2 YENEEA, per germline. Trimming stripped 2 bases from V and 0 bases from J, with 11 bases between. The CDR3 covers 16 residues. As DNA, the CDR3 is TGTGCCAGCAGCTTAAGGGGCCATATCTCTGGAAACACCATATATTTT. Translated: CASSLRGHISGNTIYF.

This chain uses TRBV3-1 (or the pseudogene TRBV3-2) with TRBJ2-5; TRBD1 is a possible D gene (6 bases). There are 17 residues in the CDR3. Trimming stripped 4 bases from V and 1 base from J, with 19 bases between. From germline, CDR1 is LGHDT and CDR2 YNNKEL (reference sequence). The CDR3: CASSRGTGQKIQETQYF. The CDR3 DNA follows: TGTGCCAGCAGCCGGGGGACCGGACAGAAAATCCAAGAGACCCAGTACTTC.

This clone has a single count. The chain has TRBV7-7 and TRBJ2-2, with 8 bases fitting TRBD1. From germline, CDR1 is SSHAT and CDR2 FNYEAQ (reference sequence). The CDR3 loop spans 15 amino acids. CDR3 DNA: TGTGCTAGCTCCGGGACAGGTCCGAACACCGGGGAGCTGTTTTTT. Amino acid sequence: CASSGTGPNTGELFF.

The rearrangement uses TRBV28 and TRBJ1-5; D might be TRBD1 (6 bases). From germline, CDR1 is MDHEN and CDR2 SYDVKM. Trimming pared 5 bases from V and 5 bases from J, leaving 13 bases between. CDR3 size: 14 residues. The CDR3 nucleotides read TGTGCCAGCAGTAACCGATGGGGGCATCAGCCCCAGCATTTT. Translation: CASSNRWGHQPQHF.

The chain is built from TRBV15 and TRBJ2-5, with 7 bases fitting TRBD1. The CDR3 is made up of 14 amino acids. V shed 2 bases, J shed 3 bases, and the junction held 3 bases outside the gene matches. Germline V gives CDR1 LNHNV, CDR2 YYDKDF (reference sequence). The CDR3 region has the DNA TGTGCCACCAGCAGAACCGGGACAGAAGAGACCCAGTACTTC. Translated: CATSRTGTEETQYF.

The chain has TRBV6-6 and TRBJ2-3; TRBD1 matches at 7 bases. Germline trimming cut 8 bases from V and 1 base from J; bases unmatched to any gene: 9. Germline V gene data show CDR1 as MNHNY and CDR2 as SVGAGI (reference sequence). The CDR3 has 15 residues. The CDR3 nucleotides read TGTGCCAGCTCCCTGACAGGGAGTCGCACAGATACGCAGTATTTT. Its protein product is CASSLTGSRTDTQYF.

CDR3 sequence reads: CASSTQGASYGYTF. As DNA, the CDR3 is TGTGCCAGTAGTACACAGGGGGCTTCCTATGGCTACACCTTC. This chain joins TRBV19 and TRBJ1-2; 9 bases match TRBD1. The germline V gene encodes CDR1 LNHDA and CDR2 SQIVND (reference sequence). The junction had 4 bases not matched to a gene; V was cut back by 4 bases and J by 4 bases. The CDR3 has 14 amino acids.